This T cell receptor (beta chain) was identified in a study of shared clonotypes between healthy human individuals. On this clone itself: Its antigen is as yet unknown.

Researchers ran the assay at a deep level. Data came from immunoSEQ multiplex PCR; TCRdb stores just in-frame clones and leaves some out. The profile covers roughly 2,300,000 clones, with around 90% appearing a single time and roughly 0.34% taken by the ten largest. Study-level findings and limits: Generation of non-shared clonotypes was less probable than generation of clonotypes shared by all four donors. Genetic and exposure-history diversity was limited by the small donor number.

A CD45RA+ naive subset and a CD45RA-negative memory subset were split from CD4+ cells. Trimming stripped 1 base from V and 4 bases from J, with 7 bases between. Germline V gene data show CDR1 as SGHAT and CDR2 as FQNNGV. This CDR3 contains 13 residues. The origin of this receptor is a man between 18 and 35 years old in good health. Some clones in this sample may be carry-over from other donors' samples. Sequencing input: naive CD4+ T cells from PBMCs. Regarding subset: CD45RA+ positively selected. This chain connects TRBV11-2 to TRBJ2-5; D gene uncertain. The chain's CDR3 is CASSLGSVETQYF. The DNA for the CDR3 is TGTGCCAGCAGCTTAGGGTCGGTAGAGACCCAGTACTTC.